A single T cell receptor (beta chain) is shown here with its context. Antigen: not known. This CDR3 spans 17 amino acids. V trimming: 2 bases; J trimming: 0 bases; junction bases outside the gene matches: 9. CDR1 and CDR2 (germline): MGHRA, YSYEKL. The data derive from a study of T cell responses to AZD1222 COVID-19 vaccine. Using immunoSEQ multiplex PCR, the repertoire was profiled, and TCRdb retains in-frame clones only, with some absent. The table records 100,000 to 150,000 clones, roughly 89% of them present only once. Whole-study results and caveats: Close to half of spike-specific TCRs reportedly recognize unmutated variant regions. Sampling that yielded the repertoires occurred only after the peak T cell response. Across spike, vaccine-associated CD4 TCRs were found, dominant at 160-218 and 743-854.

The material sequenced was peripheral blood, taken on day 0 of AZD1222 vaccination. This TCR was sampled from an adult in good health. V usage is TRBV4-1 and J usage is TRBJ2-7, with TRBD2 identical over 8 bases. The CDR3 reads CASSQSPESGGSYEQYF. The CDR3 DNA reads as TGCGCCAGCAGCCAAAGTCCTGAAAGCGGGGGCTCCTACGAGCAGTACTTC.